This paragraph reports one T cell receptor beta chain. This sample is part of a study of cytomegalovirus exposure and HLA in healthy donors. Study context: Later, an analysis reported that the roughly 120 validation repertoires had used the same platform as the 500 to 800 first-cohort repertoires.

TCRdb's table, derived via immunoSEQ multiplex PCR, lists solely in-frame clones and lacks some. The table records tens of thousands of clones, over 85% of them present only once. Trimming shortened V by 1 base and J by 4 bases, and 11 bases separated the two germline ends. The CDR3 has 15 amino acids. The germline V gene encodes CDR1 SGHRS and CDR2 YFSETQ. This sequence was found in a woman aged 25 to 45 in good health and CMV-seronegative. V and J are TRBV5-1 and TRBJ2-2; no definite D call. Sequencing used PBMCs. Here the CDR3 DNA reads TGCGCCAGCAGCTTGACTCTACCGAGCACCGGGGAGCTGTTTTTT. The encoded protein is CASSLTLPSTGELFF.